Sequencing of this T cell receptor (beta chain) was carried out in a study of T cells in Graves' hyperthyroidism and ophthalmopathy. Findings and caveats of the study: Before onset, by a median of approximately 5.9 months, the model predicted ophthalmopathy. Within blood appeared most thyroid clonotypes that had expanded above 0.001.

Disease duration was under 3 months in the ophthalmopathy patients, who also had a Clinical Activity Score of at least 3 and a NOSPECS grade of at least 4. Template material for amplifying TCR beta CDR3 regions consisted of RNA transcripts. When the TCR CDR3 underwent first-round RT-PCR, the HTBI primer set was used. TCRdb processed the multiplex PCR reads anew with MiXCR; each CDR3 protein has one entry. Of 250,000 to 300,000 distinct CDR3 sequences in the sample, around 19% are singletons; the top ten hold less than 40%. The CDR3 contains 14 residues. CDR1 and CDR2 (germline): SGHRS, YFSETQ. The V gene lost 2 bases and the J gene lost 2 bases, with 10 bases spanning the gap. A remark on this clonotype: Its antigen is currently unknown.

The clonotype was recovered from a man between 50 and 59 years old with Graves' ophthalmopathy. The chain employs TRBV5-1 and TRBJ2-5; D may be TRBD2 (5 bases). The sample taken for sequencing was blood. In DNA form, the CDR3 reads TGCGCCAGCAGCTTTCTTAGCGATCAAGAGACCCAGTACTTC. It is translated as CASSFLSDQETQYF. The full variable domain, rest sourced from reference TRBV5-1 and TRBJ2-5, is KAGVTQTPRYLIKTRGQQVTLSCSPISGHRSVSWYQQTPGQGLQFLFEYFSETQRNKGNFPGRFSGRQFSNSRSEMNVSTLELGDSALYLCASSFLSDQETQYFGPGTRLLVL.